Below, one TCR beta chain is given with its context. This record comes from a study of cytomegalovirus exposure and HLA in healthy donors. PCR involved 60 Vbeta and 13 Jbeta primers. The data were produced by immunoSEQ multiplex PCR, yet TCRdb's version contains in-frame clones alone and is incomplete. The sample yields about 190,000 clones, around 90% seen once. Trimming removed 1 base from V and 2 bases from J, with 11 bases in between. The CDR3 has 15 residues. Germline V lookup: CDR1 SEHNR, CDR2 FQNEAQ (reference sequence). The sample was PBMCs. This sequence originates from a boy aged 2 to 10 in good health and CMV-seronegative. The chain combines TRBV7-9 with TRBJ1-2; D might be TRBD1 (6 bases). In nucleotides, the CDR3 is TGTGCCAGCAGCTTAGTATCAGGGGTGAACTATGGCTACACCTTC. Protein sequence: CASSLVSGVNYGYTF.